These 26 T cell receptor beta chains share one sample of origin, sequenced in a study of tumor-infiltrating lymphocytes in primary liver carcinoma. RNA was extracted from whole blood without cell sorting, alongside germline DNA. Reverse transcription of about 0.5 ug total RNA with a constant-region primer produced TCR beta cDNA. Three nested multiplex PCR rounds of slightly modified ARM-PCR generated TCR beta libraries. TRBV1-TRBV30 forward primers paired with a C-beta reverse primer were used in the first two PCR rounds, which ran approximately 11 cycles each. TCRdb redid the calling of the multiplex PCR reads with MiXCR, one entry per CDR3 protein. The sample contains about 200,000 distinct CDR3 sequences, 65% of which appear only once. Sequenced material: peripheral blood. These receptors were obtained from a woman between 55 and 75 years old with primary liver carcinoma and hepatitis B virus infection.

Concerning this clonotype: At one boundary the junction diverges from the germline segment, which might be a read error. CDR3 region: CASSARGNYEQFF. The DNA for the CDR3 is TGTGCCAGTAGTGCAAGGGGGAACTATGAGCAGTTCTTC. This rearrangement joins TRBV6-1 to TRBJ2-1; maybe TRBD1 (6 bases). The CDR3 totals 13 residues. Germline V gives CDR1 MNHNS, CDR2 SASEGT.

In the case of this clonotype: Relative to the germline gene, one junction end is altered; a read error may explain this. As DNA, the CDR3 is TGTGCCAGCAGTTTACAGGGGGTGGACAGCAATCAGGCCCAGCACTTT. Translation gives CASSLQGVDSNQAQHF. This chain joins TRBV12-3 or TRBV12-4 and TRBJ1-5; 7 bases are shared with TRBD1. The CDR3 consists of 16 residues.

Regarding this clonotype: The germline gene is not matched at one end of the junction; a read error may be the cause. J is TRBJ2-3 and V is TRBV29-1; no clear D gene. Germline lookup yields CDR1 SQVTM and CDR2 ANQGSEA. The CDR3 runs 15 residues. The CDR3 DNA reads as TGCAGCGTTGAGGTCGGTGGGATTAGCACAGATATGCAGTATTTT. Amino acid sequence: CSVEVGGISTDMQYF.

Of note for this clonotype: This may be a read error: a much more frequent sequence differs by one nucleotide. The rearrangement uses TRBV14 and TRBJ2-7; no clear D. The length of the CDR3 is 14 residues. Germline CDR1 SGHDN, CDR2 FVKESK. V was pared by 4 bases and J by 0 bases, with 10 bases between. The DNA for the CDR3 is TGTGCCAGCAGCCTGATGGGTAGCTCCTACGAGCAGTACTTC. As protein: CASSLMGSSYEQYF.

Comment on this clonotype: The junction does not match germline at one end; this may be a read error. The chain employs TRBV6-6 and TRBJ2-1, with 13 bases fitting TRBD2. The length of the CDR3 is 18 residues. CDR1 is MNHNY and CDR2 is SVGAGI in the germline V gene (reference sequence). CDR3 sequence: CTSSKTSGRTFSYNEQFF. The CDR3 nucleotides read TGTACCAGCAGCAAGACTAGCGGGAGGACCTTCTCCTACAATGAGCAGTTCTTC.

Comment on this clonotype: This sequence may be a read error, since a much larger clone differs from it by one base. The chain combines TRBV6-6 with TRBJ1-1; D uncertain. Germline CDR1 MNHNY, CDR2 SVGAGI (reference sequence). The CDR3 sequence is 11 residues long. CDR3 in amino acids: CASSYADEALF. The CDR3 coding sequence is TGTGCCAGCAGTTACGCGGATGAAGCTTTATTT.

About this clonotype itself: A much larger clone differs by one base, so this may be a read error. This chain joins TRBV6-5 and TRBJ2-3, with D possibly matching TRBD2 (5 bases). The germline V gene encodes CDR1 MNHEY and CDR2 SVGAGI. The CDR3 spans 16 residues. The CDR3 region has the DNA TGTGCCAGCAGTTACGTCGGGGTAAGAAGAGCAGATACGCTGTATTTT. This encodes CASSYVGVRRADTLYF.

This clonotype was observed once. In DNA, the CDR3 is TGTGTCACCAGTCCCGTCAGCGGGAGGGAGAACAATGAGCAGTTCTTC. It translates to CVTSPVSGRENNEQFF. The chain joins TRBV28 to TRBJ2-1, with 10 positions matching TRBD2. Germline CDR1 and CDR2: MDHEN and SYDVKM. The CDR3 sequence is 16 residues long.

Of note for this clonotype: A single base separates this from a much larger clone, so it may be a read error. V gene TRBV29-1 combines with J gene TRBJ2-1; maybe TRBD2 (5 bases). This CDR3 contains 16 residues. Trimming took 6 bases from V and 6 from J, leaving 24 bases between them. Germline V gives CDR1 SQVTM, CDR2 ANQGSEA. Written as DNA, the CDR3 is TGCAGCGTAGTTAAGCTAGTGGGAGCATCGGTCAATGAGCAGTTCTTC. Protein: CSVVKLVGASVNEQFF.

Only one count was recorded for this clonotype. This sequence joins TRBV4-2 and TRBJ2-1; unclear D gene. The germline gives CDR1 LGHNA, CDR2 YNFKEQ. The CDR3 runs 15 residues. The CDR3 DNA reads TGTGGCACCCAGCCGCGGCTGGCCTCCTACAATGAGCAGTTCTTC. Residues: CGTQPRLASYNEQFF.

Of note for this clonotype: A much larger clone differs from this one at a single base, so this may be a read error. This chain links TRBV7-9 with TRBJ2-1; 10 bases fit TRBD2. The V gene's germline CDR1 is SEHNR and CDR2 FQNEAQ (reference sequence). The CDR3 consists of 14 residues. V shed 7 bases and J 6 bases; nucleotides not matched to a gene: 6. CDR3 coding DNA: TGTGCCAGCAACGAAGCGGGAGGGACCAATGAGCAGTTCTTC. Protein: CASNEAGGTNEQFF.

With regard to this clonotype: A much larger clone sits a single nucleotide away, making a read error possible. The chain combines TRBV12-3 or TRBV12-4 with TRBJ2-7; possible D gene TRBD2, 5 bases. The ends were cut back, 3 bases at V and 0 bases at J, with 12 bases in the middle. This CDR3 has 15 residues. DNA for the CDR3: TGTGCCAGCAGTTTGATTGGCGGGCCCTCCTACGAGCAGTACTTC. It encodes CASSLIGGPSYEQYF.

This clonotype was seen at least ten times. The rearrangement uses TRBV7-9 and TRBJ2-6; no definite D call. CDR1 is SEHNR and CDR2 is FQNEAQ in the germline V gene (reference sequence). V was shortened by 3 bases and J by 0 bases, with 15 bases between the two germline ends. This CDR3 contains 18 residues. The DNA for the CDR3 is TGTGCCAGCAGCTTCTCAGTCACTTCCGGCTCTGGGGCCAACGTCCTGACTTTC. Its translation: CASSFSVTSGSGANVLTF.

The rearrangement uses TRBV11-3 and TRBJ2-4, with D perhaps matching TRBD1 (5 bases). Per the germline V gene, CDR1 is SGHNT and CDR2 is YENEEA. The CDR3 is made up of 16 amino acids. The ends were cut back, 5 bases at V and 2 bases at J, with 16 bases in the middle. This CDR3 reads CASSPRAGLTKNIQYF. The CDR3 DNA sequence: TGTGCCAGCAGCCCTCGGGCAGGGCTGACCAAAAACATTCAGTACTTC.

The J gene is TRBJ1-3, the V gene TRBV6-5; 8 bases map to TRBD1. V lost 7 bases to trimming and J lost 0 bases; unmatched junction nucleotides: 8. The CDR3 contains 16 residues. Germline V gives CDR1 MNHEY, CDR2 SVGAGI. CDR3 nucleotide sequence: TGTGCCAGCACCTCAGGGGGCCAAAGCTCTGGAAACACCATATATTTT. Translated: CASTSGGQSSGNTIYF.

CDR3 loop: CASSPRTSGQETQYF. DNA of the CDR3: TGTGCCAGCAGTCCCCGGACTAGCGGACAAGAGACCCAGTACTTC. The chain has TRBV7-8 and TRBJ2-5; 10 nucleotides line up with TRBD2. J was trimmed by 2 bases and V by 6 bases; bases with no gene match: 6. The CDR3 runs to 15 residues. Germline CDR1 and CDR2: SGHVS and FQNEAQ.

Details on this clonotype: One junction end does not reproduce the germline sequence, and a read error may be involved. The V call is TRBV7-9, the J call TRBJ2-7; D not certain. Per the germline V gene, CDR1 is SEHNR and CDR2 is FQNEAQ (reference sequence). This CDR3 spans 11 amino acids. In DNA, the CDR3 is TGTGCCAGCAGCTTATCCTACGTGCAGTACTTC. Translation: CASSLSYVQYF.

This clonotype was recorded at least ten times. This chain uses TRBV6-5 with TRBJ1-2; D is ambiguous. This CDR3 is built from 13 residues. The V and J ends lost 5 bases and 4 bases respectively, with 11 bases between them. Germline V lookup: CDR1 MNHEY, CDR2 SVGAGI. CDR3 nucleotide sequence: TGTGCCAGCAGTCGGACCCTTGCCTATGGCTACACCTTC. The encoded protein is CASSRTLAYGYTF.

The genes are TRBV7-9 and TRBJ2-7, with TRBD2 as a possible D gene (6 bases). V lost 5 bases to trimming and J lost 2 bases, with 10 bases between them. Per the germline V gene, CDR1 is SEHNR and CDR2 is FQNEAQ (reference sequence). CDR3 size: 13 residues. The CDR3 reads CASSTGTAYEQYF. The CDR3 coding sequence is TGTGCCAGCAGCACCGGGACTGCCTACGAGCAGTACTTC.

On this clonotype itself: Compared with germline, one end of the junction differs, possibly owing to a read error. The genes are TRBV11-3 and TRBJ2-7, with D perhaps TRBD2 (5 bases). The germline CDR1 and CDR2 sequences are SGHNT and YENEEA. The CDR3 is 12 residues long. CDR3 sequence (DNA): TGTGACAGCAGCTTAGGAGGCTACGAGCAGAACTTC. Its protein is CDSSLGGYEQNF.

About this clonotype: A much larger clone lies a single base off, so this may be a read error. The conserved phenylalanine or tryptophan normally closing the CDR3 is absent here, so this likely arose from a read error. J is TRBJ2-1 and V is TRBV12-3 or TRBV12-4; D gene uncertain. V lost 6 bases to trimming and J lost 4 bases, with 4 bases between them. The CDR3 is 11 amino acids. The CDR3 loop is CASRDYNEQFS. CDR3 coding DNA: TGTGCCAGCAGGGATTACAATGAGCAGTTCTCC.

This clonotype was recorded once. Mismatch with germline at one junction end may stem from a read error. This chain connects TRBV5-1 to TRBJ2-1, with D possibly TRBD2 on 5 matching bases. Germline lookup yields CDR1 SGHRS and CDR2 YFSETQ. The CDR3 runs to 14 residues. CDR3 protein: CASSFSGLFNKQFF. The CDR3 DNA reads TGCGCCAGCAGCTTCTCAGGACTGTTCAATAAGCAGTTCTTC.

This clonotype came up many times. The chain carries TRBV5-4 and TRBJ2-1, with D possibly being TRBD2 (5 bases). CDR3 length: 15 amino acids. Germline lookup yields CDR1 SGHNT and CDR2 YYREEE (reference sequence). Between the trimmed V and J ends, which lost 0 bases and 6 bases, there was a span of 13 bases. This chain's CDR3 is CASSLGGLGVNEQFF. The CDR3 DNA reads TGTGCCAGCAGCTTGGGCGGGCTAGGTGTCAATGAGCAGTTCTTC.

This clonotype has just one count. A much larger clonotype is one base distant, so this may be a read error. The chain uses TRBV4-1 and TRBJ2-3; TRBD2 aligns across 7 bases. The germline V gene encodes CDR1 MGHRA and CDR2 YSYEKL. The CDR3 runs to 16 residues. With V trimmed by 2 bases and J by 2 bases, 7 bases remained unmatched. CDR3 residues: CASSQSLAVNTDTQYF. The CDR3 DNA reads TGCGCCAGCAGCCAATCTCTAGCGGTTAACACAGATACGCAGTATTTT.

This clonotype appeared many times. This chain connects TRBV6-1 to TRBJ1-2, with 7 bases fitting TRBD1. This CDR3 region has 14 residues. With V trimmed by 7 bases and J by 1 base, 6 bases remained unmatched. Germline CDR1 is MNHNS and CDR2 is SASEGT. Here the CDR3 DNA reads TGTGCCAGCATGGGACAGCTCTTTAACTATGGCTACACCTTC. Translating gives CASMGQLFNYGYTF.

The sample holds one count of this clonotype. A read error may be the cause here, since a much bigger clone is one base away. The chain recombines TRBV6-1 with TRBJ1-4; D is undetermined. The V gene lost 1 base and the J gene lost 7 bases, with 10 bases spanning the gap. The CDR3 is 14 residues long. Germline CDR1 MNHNS, CDR2 SASEGT. CDR3 protein: CASSEGGASEKLFF. Written as DNA, the CDR3 is TGTGCCAGCAGTGAAGGGGGAGCAAGTGAAAAACTGTTTTTT.